This T cell receptor beta chain was identified in a study of CD8 T cells in Susac syndrome (dated by TCRdb to the late 2010s). With regard to the full study: Whether CD8+ T cell activation and differentiation in Susac syndrome was antigen driven was tested using repertoire sequencing. The study compared CD8+ T cell repertoire clonality among 12 healthy donors, some 14 Susac syndrome patients and 15 multiple sclerosis patients.

High-throughput TCR beta sequencing profiled peripheral blood CD8+ and CD4+ T cells from healthy donors, Susac syndrome patients and multiple sclerosis patients. Multiple sclerosis controls were treatment-naive patients with stable or active relapsing-remitting disease fulfilling revised McDonald criteria. Bulk CD8+ and CD4+ T cells were purified by magnetic negative isolation, whereas CD8+ TEMRA cells were enriched by FACS. Blood was collected in EDTA tubes and processed within 24 hours, with PBMCs isolated through density gradient centrifugation. PBMCs intended for TCR sequencing were cryopreserved in liquid nitrogen and were subsequently thawed in a 37 degrees C water bath. The sorted or isolated CD4+, CD8+ and CD8+ TEMRA cells had a purity of 90% or higher. Here V drops 2 bases and J drops 2 bases, and the junction holds 14 bases not matched to any gene. The CDR3 measures 19 amino acids from cysteine to phenylalanine. CDR3 DNA only is kept here, 57 bases in frame from base 1. The CDR1 and CDR2 encoded by the germline V gene are SGHAT and FQNNGV.

RNA was extracted using the RNeasy kit, and roughly 0.5 to 1 ug of the RNA was reverse transcribed with random hexamers. The immunoSEQ multiplex PCR assay, covering 54 Vbeta and 13 Jbeta segments, was used to amplify TCR beta CDR3 regions. To correct PCR amplification bias, a synthetic template baseline was used for both primer optimization and computational correction. For the original study's pipeline: Reads were assigned to V, D and J genes according to IMGT and analyzed in immunoSEQ Analyzer, with only productive sequences retained. Clonality was computed as one minus Shannon entropy normalized by log2 of the number of productive unique sequences. For each patient and control, public and private clones were evaluated among the 100 most prevalent clones. A clone was defined as Susac-specific if it was absent from the healthy and MS cohorts, from roughly 990 published viral clones and from other ImmuneACCESS disease sequences. The public sequencing data were trimmed at Q25 with fastp and processed into clonotypes with MiXCR by TCRdb, which kept only in-frame beta chains. One record per CDR3 amino acid sequence lists the most common genes and DNA. TCRdb's processing, not the authors' own work, is the source of the V and J calls. This sample gives some 260,000 distinct CDR3 sequences in total; about 85% of them show up just once. The top ten hold about 0.11% of the sample.

Note on this clonotype: Its specific antigen is unknown. One base away there is no much larger clone; base qualities are not given.

Overall study outcomes, separate from this receptor: The number of individuals in the TCR sequencing and HLA analysis was recognized as being relatively small.

The V and J genes are TRBV11-2 and TRBJ2-3, with 9 middle bases fitting TRBD2. The TCR originated in a human donor with multiple sclerosis. The sequenced sample consisted of CD8+ T cells from PBMCs. The nucleotides are TGTGCCAGCAGCTTACGTGGGGGGCTAGCGGGACGTATCACAGATACGCAGTATTTT. Protein translation: CASSLRGGLAGRITDTQYF.